Included here is one T cell receptor beta chain sequence, with context. This CDR3 has 17 residues. Per the germline V gene, CDR1 is KGHDR and CDR2 is SFDVKD. V lost 2 bases to trimming and J lost 1 base; unmatched junction nucleotides: 1. The sample is drawn from a study of blood T cell repertoires in COVID-19. On the study more broadly: Acute and convalescent COVID-19 samples came from the United States, Italy and Spain.

Original methodology: Estimation of nucleated cell counts was performed using reference gene primer amplification. Sequencing was performed with immunoSEQ multiplex PCR; in TCRdb, only in-frame clones are kept and a portion is missing. For V, J and clone size, that table is used; D and trimming come from the DNA. The sample lists roughly 190,000 clones; 85% to 90% were seen once. The genes are TRBV24-1 and TRBJ2-6; 10 bases fit TRBD1. Sequenced: peripheral blood. This TCR came from a woman older than 75 in a cohort sampled during active or convalescent COVID-19. Here the CDR3 DNA reads TGTGCCACCAGTGATTGGGACAGGGGTTCTGGGGCCAACGTCCTGACTTTC. It is translated as CATSDWDRGSGANVLTF.